This T cell receptor (beta chain) emerged from a study of tumor-infiltrating lymphocytes in primary liver carcinoma. Germline loops: CDR1 MNHNY, CDR2 SVGAGI (reference sequence). This CDR3 comprises 15 residues. Investigators took RNA and DNA out together from about 20-30 mg of unsorted bulk tissue. Production of TCR beta cDNA used around 0.45 ug total RNA together with a constant-region primer. Three nested multiplex PCR rounds, a slightly modified ARM-PCR method, built the TCR beta libraries. For approximately 11 cycles apiece, the opening two PCR rounds ran with TRBV1-TRBV30 forward primers and a C-beta reverse primer. Each CDR3 protein is one row after TCRdb ran MiXCR on the multiplex PCR reads. The sample includes 55,000 to 65,000 distinct CDR3 sequences, roughly 70% of them seen just once. Of note for this clonotype: The junction and the germline gene differ at one end; a read error may be behind it.

The source material was liver tumor tissue from sampling region 2. Specified subset: tumor region T2, inferior pole. V and J are TRBV6-6 and TRBJ2-1, with D perhaps TRBD1 or TRBD2 (5 bases each). The receptor was derived from a man aged 40-49 years with primary liver carcinoma and hepatitis B virus infection. DNA for the CDR3: TGTGTCAGCAGTCATGGGACCTATAACTTAGATGAGCAGTTCTTC. Amino acids: CVSSHGTYNLDEQFF.